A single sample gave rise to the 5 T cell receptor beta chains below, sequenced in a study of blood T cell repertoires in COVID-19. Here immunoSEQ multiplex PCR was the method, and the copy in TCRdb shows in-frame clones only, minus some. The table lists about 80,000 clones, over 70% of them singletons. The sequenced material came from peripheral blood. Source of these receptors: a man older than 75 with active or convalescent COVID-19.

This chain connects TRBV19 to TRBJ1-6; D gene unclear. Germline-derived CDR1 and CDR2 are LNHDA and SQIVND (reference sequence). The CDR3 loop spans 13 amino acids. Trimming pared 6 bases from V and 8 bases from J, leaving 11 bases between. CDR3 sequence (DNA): TGTGCCAGTAGCCCCGGGAACCATTCACCCCTCCACTTT. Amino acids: CASSPGNHSPLHF.

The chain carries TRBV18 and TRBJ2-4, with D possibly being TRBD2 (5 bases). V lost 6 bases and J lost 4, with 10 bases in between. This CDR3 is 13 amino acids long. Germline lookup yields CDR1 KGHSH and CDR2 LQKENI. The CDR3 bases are TGTGCCAGCTCCGACGGGATGAAAAACATTCAGTACTTC. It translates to CASSDGMKNIQYF.

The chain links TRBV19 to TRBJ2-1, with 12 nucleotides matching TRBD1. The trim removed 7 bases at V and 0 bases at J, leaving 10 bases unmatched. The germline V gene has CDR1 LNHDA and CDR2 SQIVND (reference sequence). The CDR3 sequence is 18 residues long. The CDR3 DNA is TGTGCCAGTATGGGGACAGGGGGCAGGTACAGCTCCTACAATGAGCAGTTCTTC. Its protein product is CASMGTGGRYSSYNEQFF.

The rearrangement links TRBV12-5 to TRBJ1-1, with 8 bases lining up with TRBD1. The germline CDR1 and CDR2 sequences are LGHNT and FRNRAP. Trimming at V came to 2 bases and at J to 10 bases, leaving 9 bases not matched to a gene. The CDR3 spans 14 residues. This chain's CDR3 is CASGLPTGGNRAFF. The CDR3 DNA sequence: TGTGCTAGTGGTTTGCCCACAGGGGGGAACAGAGCTTTCTTT.

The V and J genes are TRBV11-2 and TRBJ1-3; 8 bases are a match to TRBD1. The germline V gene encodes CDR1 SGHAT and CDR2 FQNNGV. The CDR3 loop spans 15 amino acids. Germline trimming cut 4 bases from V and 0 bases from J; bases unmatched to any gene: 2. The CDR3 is CASSSTGGSGNTIYF. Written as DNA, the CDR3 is TGTGCCAGCAGCTCCACAGGGGGCTCTGGAAACACCATATATTTT.